A selection of T cell receptor beta chains follows, all from one sample in a study of T cell responses to AZD1222 COVID-19 vaccine. Some clones are missing from TCRdb's copy, which holds only in-frame ones; the method was immunoSEQ multiplex PCR. This table has under 150,000 clones, 93% appearing once. Sequenced material: peripheral blood, taken on day 0 of AZD1222 vaccination. All receptors come from an adult in good health. Each CDR3 is given with its conserved first and last residue.

TRBJ2-2,TRBV19,CASSLSIIGRAANTGELFF
TRBJ2-1,TRBV10-3,CAISDGDYNEQFF
TRBJ2-5,TRBV11-2,CASSLGGRETQYF
TRBJ2-7,TRBV7-2,CASTRASSYEQYF
TRBJ1-4,TRBV9,CASGQGAGVNEKLFF
TRBJ1-1,TRBV11-2,CASSPYDRGAFF
TRBJ2-7,TRBV7-9,CASSSQGARSYEQYF
TRBJ2-1,TRBV2,CASREPGQQFYNEQFF
TRBJ1-1,TRBV2,CASRDDSLEAFF
TRBJ1-6,TRBV7-2,CASSLVAGGNNSPLHF
TRBJ2-3,TRBV27,CASSILAGAADTQYF
TRBJ2-3,TRBV30,CAWSLGDTQYF
TRBJ2-4,TRBV29-1,CSVRGLENIQYF
TRBJ1-6,TRBV6-5,CASSFGDSPLHF
TRBJ2-5,TRBV3-1/TRBV3-2,CASSQADLETQYF
TRBJ1-5,TRBV3-1/TRBV3-2,CASSQGRGGSNQPQHF
TRBJ2-7,TRBV7-9,CASSSKLGQGTVEQYF
TRBJ2-1,TRBV5-4,CASSPMRGGDYNEQFF
TRBJ1-3,TRBV10-3,CAIELQGHSGNTIYF
TRBJ1-6,TRBV7-6,CASKGEAYNSPLHF
TRBJ2-7,TRBV7-9,CASSTGLVGEQYF
TRBJ2-1,TRBV7-3,CASSKGGDYAEQFF
TRBJ1-1,TRBV7-9,CASSLPHINTEAFF
TRBJ2-7,TRBV5-1,CASSSRETSGSYEQYF
TRBJ1-6,TRBV18,CASSPPGPYNSPLHF
TRBJ1-4,TRBV4-3,CASSQDLDRLEKLFF
TRBJ2-7,TRBV7-8,CASSLSLRSYEQYF
TRBJ2-7,TRBV5-1,CASSTGLRDSYEQYF